Below are 11 T cell receptor beta chains sequenced from a single sample in a study of blood T cell dynamics during melanoma immunotherapy. TCRdb keeps only in-frame clones here, not all; method: immunoSEQ multiplex PCR. The repertoire has about 1,600 clones, roughly 67% of them found once; the top ten carry less than 9%. Described time point: pre-treatment baseline. TIE cells were CD3+ CD4- CD8+ CD45RA- CD45RO-high CD27- CCR7- memory T cells. These TCRs' antigens remain unknown. General observations from the study: Immune-effector CD8+ cells best matched cell-free DNA CDR3 sequences and were most clonal.

The sequences come from CD8+ T cells from blood, collected from a patient treated with checkpoint blockade. The receptors derive from a human donor with melanoma.

The J gene is TRBJ2-1, the V gene TRBV4-1, with 7 bases fitting TRBD1. Germline V gives CDR1 MGHRA, CDR2 YSYEKL. CDR3 length: 14 residues. V shed 6 bases, J shed 5 bases, and the junction held 7 bases outside the gene matches. CDR3 DNA: TGCGCCAGCAGTAAATTGGGACAGAACAATGAGCAGTTCTTC. This encodes CASSKLGQNNEQFF.

The chain combines TRBV4-1 with TRBJ1-5; 9 bases align to TRBD1. The trim removed 4 bases at V and 4 bases at J, leaving 8 bases unmatched. The germline gives CDR1 MGHRA, CDR2 YSYEKL. This CDR3 spans 16 amino acids. The CDR3 DNA follows: TGCGCCAGCAGCCTGGGGACAGGGTTTGGAAATCAGCCCCAGCATTTT. Its protein product is CASSLGTGFGNQPQHF.

CDR3 residues: CASSHRTATNEKLFF. The CDR3 DNA reads as TGTGCCAGCAGCCACAGGACGGCAACTAATGAAAAACTGTTTTTT. This chain joins TRBV5-5 and TRBJ1-4; a possible D gene is TRBD1 (5 bases). The CDR3 is 15 residues long. Between the trimmed V and J ends, which lost 4 bases and 0 bases, there was a span of 10 bases. CDR1 and CDR2 from the germline V gene are SGHKS and YYEKEE (reference sequence).

The chain employs TRBV4-3 and TRBJ1-6; possibly TRBD1 for D (6 bases). V dropped 2 bases and J dropped 7 bases, with 12 bases sitting between them. In germline, CDR1 is LGHNA, CDR2 YSLEER. CDR3 length: 15 amino acids. The DNA of the CDR3 is TGCGCCAGCAGCCAAAATGAGGGGGGGAATTCACCCCTCCACTTT. It is translated as CASSQNEGGNSPLHF.

The rearrangement links TRBV18 to TRBJ2-1; D ambiguous. The V end lost 3 bases, the J end lost 3 bases, and 12 bases lay between the germline ends. Germline loops: CDR1 KGHSH, CDR2 LQKENI. The CDR3 totals 15 residues. CDR3 sequence reads: CASSPSRKSYNEQFF. The CDR3 DNA reads as TGTGCCAGCTCACCTAGCAGGAAGAGCTACAATGAGCAGTTCTTC.

The gene calls are TRBV19 and TRBJ2-7, with D possibly being TRBD2 (6 bases). V dropped 5 bases and J dropped 0 bases, with 14 bases sitting between them. Germline CDR1 LNHDA, CDR2 SQIVND (reference sequence). This CDR3 contains 15 residues. This CDR3 reads CASSPGMGGSYEQYF. The DNA for the CDR3 is TGTGCCAGTAGTCCTGGTATGGGGGGCTCCTACGAGCAGTACTTC.

The V call is TRBV6-1, the J call TRBJ2-7; the D is unclear. The germline V gene has CDR1 MNHNS and CDR2 SASEGT. V lost 10 bases to trimming and J lost 1 base, with 14 bases between them. CDR3 length: 13 amino acids. CDR3: CAIRETPSYEQYF. In DNA form, the CDR3 reads TGTGCCATCCGAGAAACACCTTCCTACGAGCAGTACTTC.

This sequence joins TRBV11-2 and TRBJ2-2, with TRBD2 as a possible D gene (6 bases). The CDR3 totals 16 residues. Trimming took off 5 bases at V and 2 bases at J, with 15 bases between the two ends. Per the germline V gene, CDR1 is SGHAT and CDR2 is FQNNGV. The CDR3 nucleotides read TGTGCCAGCAGCCCCTCGGGGAGGACAAACACCGGGGAGCTGTTTTTT. Translated, it gives CASSPSGRTNTGELFF.

This clone occurred a few times. This rearrangement joins TRBV9 to TRBJ1-1; 7 bases are shared with TRBD1. Germline loops: CDR1 SGDLS, CDR2 YYNGEE. The CDR3 covers 15 residues. J gave up 7 bases and V 3 bases, and 12 bases lay outside the gene matches. For the CDR3, the DNA is TGTGCCAGCAGCGAGAGAGGACAGGAGGGCCTTGAAGCTTTCTTT. It yields the protein CASSERGQEGLEAFF.

The rearrangement links TRBV7-3 to TRBJ1-5, with D perhaps matching TRBD1 (5 bases). Germline CDR1 reads SGHTA; CDR2 reads FQGTGA. With 2 bases removed from V and 4 bases from J, the gap between germline ends came to 9 bases. This CDR3 contains 14 residues. As DNA, the CDR3 is TGTGCCAGCAGCTTAGGCAGGGTAAATCAGCCCCAGCATTTT. It encodes CASSLGRVNQPQHF. The whole variable domain, filled in from reference TRBV7-3 and TRBJ1-5, reads GAGVSQTPSNKVTEKGKYVELRCDPISGHTALYWYRQSLGQGPEFLIYFQGTGAADDSGLPNDRFFAVRPEGSVSTLKIQRTERGDSAVYLCASSLGRVNQPQHFGDGTRLSIL.

The V and J genes are TRBV12-5 and TRBJ2-5; the D gene is possibly TRBD1 (6 bases). TRBJ2-7 explains the end of the DNA better; the J call may be wrong. The V gene's germline CDR1 is LGHNT and CDR2 FRNRAP. The CDR3 is made up of 14 amino acids. Here the CDR3 reads CASGPLQGWDEQYF. The CDR3 DNA reads TGTGCTAGTGGTCCACTCCAGGGGTGGGACGAGCAGTACTTC.